One sample yielded the 25 T cell receptor beta chains listed below, sequenced in a study of T cells after yellow fever vaccination. TCRdb fed the 5' RACE reads into MiXCR, producing one record per CDR3 protein. The table includes some 170,000 distinct CDR3 sequences, around 9% detected once. Sample: CD8+ T cells sorted from PBMCs, taken 45 days after the yellow fever booster vaccination. The receptor source for this set is a young man who received the YFV17D yellow fever vaccine.

This clonotype was found many times. V usage is TRBV5-1 and J usage is TRBJ2-2, with TRBD2 matching 7 bases. This CDR3 region has 16 residues. With 5 bases clipped from V and 9 bases from J, the junction kept 16 bases outside the gene matches. From germline, CDR1 is SGHRS and CDR2 YFSETQ. The CDR3 sequence is CASREPGLGIARELFF. DNA for the CDR3: TGCGCCAGCAGAGAACCCGGACTAGGGATTGCTAGGGAGCTGTTTTTT.

V is TRBV6-5 and J is TRBJ1-2; 9 bases map to TRBD1. The CDR3 spans 16 residues. The V gene end was trimmed by 2 bases and the J gene end by 4 bases; junction bases not matched to a gene: 8. The germline CDR1 and CDR2 sequences are MNHEY and SVGAGI. The CDR3 here is CASSYRVDRGAYGYTF. The CDR3 nucleotides are TGTGCCAGCAGTTACCGGGTAGACAGGGGGGCCTATGGCTACACCTTC.

The sample holds a few counts of this clonotype. This rearrangement joins TRBV6-1 to TRBJ2-7, with unresolved D. Germline V gene sequence: CDR1 MNHNS, CDR2 SASEGT. This CDR3 region has 11 residues. Trimming pared 3 bases from V and 3 bases from J, leaving 3 bases between. The CDR3 spells CASSDYYEQYV. The CDR3 coding sequence is TGTGCCAGCAGTGACTACTACGAGCAGTACGTC.

In this sample, this clonotype turned up a few times. J is TRBJ1-5 and V is TRBV20-1, with unresolved D. This CDR3 comprises 13 residues. Germline assignment: CDR1 DFQATT and CDR2 SNEGSKA (reference sequence). V was cut by 4 bases and J by 0 bases, with 7 bases left in between. CDR3 coding DNA: TGCAGTGCTAAGGACCCTAGCAATCAGCCCCAGCATTTT. Its protein product is CSAKDPSNQPQHF.

This clonotype was observed a few times. The chain uses TRBV4-2 and TRBJ2-5; 9 positions agree with TRBD2. This CDR3 is built from 16 residues. The ends lost 6 bases at V and 4 bases at J; junction bases unmatched: 12. CDR1 and CDR2 from the germline V gene are LGHNA and YNFKEQ. CDR3 DNA sequence: TGTGCCAGCAGTATGTTGCGGGGGGGCCTGAGAGAGACCCAGTACTTC. It translates to CASSMLRGGLRETQYF.

This clonotype was detected only a few times. The chain has TRBV5-1 and TRBJ2-7; 8 bases align to TRBD2. The germline gives CDR1 SGHRS, CDR2 YFSETQ. The CDR3 runs 16 residues. The V segment lost 3 bases and the J segment 0 bases; nucleotides outside the gene matches: 8. CDR3 nucleotides: TGCGCCAGCAGCTCCCCCGGGGGGGTTAACTCCTACGAGCAGTACTTC. Protein product: CASSSPGGVNSYEQYF.

This clonotype was observed many times. The genes are TRBV5-4 and TRBJ1-6; D remains unclear. V dropped 4 bases and J dropped 14 bases, with 22 bases sitting between them. CDR3 length equals 15 residues. CDR1 is SGHNT, CDR2 YYREEE, per germline (reference sequence). This CDR3 is CASSPGLEHGFSLHF. CDR3 bases: TGTGCCAGCAGCCCCGGGTTGGAACACGGTTTTTCCCTCCACTTT.

This chain links TRBV7-9 with TRBJ2-1; no clear D. From germline, CDR1 is SEHNR and CDR2 FQNEAQ (reference sequence). Deletions cut 0 bases from V and 6 bases from J, with 6 bases between. The CDR3 consists of 13 residues. The CDR3 loop is CASSLAPANEQFF. The CDR3 DNA follows: TGTGCCAGCAGCTTAGCGCCGGCCAATGAGCAGTTCTTC.

This rearrangement joins TRBV29-1 to TRBJ2-5; a weak D match, TRBD1 (5 bases). Germline values: CDR1 SQVTM, CDR2 ANQGSEA. CDR3 length: 11 residues. V lost 7 bases, J lost 3 bases, and 9 bases lay in between. The CDR3 region is CSGGFEETQYF. In DNA, the CDR3 is TGCAGCGGGGGCTTTGAAGAGACCCAGTACTTC.

This clonotype has at least ten counts. This sequence joins TRBV7-3 and TRBJ2-1, with 8 nucleotides matching TRBD1. Germline CDR1 reads SGHTA; CDR2 reads FQGTGA. The CDR3 is 11 residues long. V lost 4 bases to trimming and J lost 12 bases; unmatched junction nucleotides: 2. CDR3 sequence (DNA): TGTGCCAGCAGCTCAGGGACAGGGCAGTTCTTC. Translated, it gives CASSSGTGQFF.

This clonotype was recorded a few times. The rearrangement links TRBV4-1 to TRBJ1-3; possible D gene TRBD1, 5 bases. V lost 4 bases and J lost 4, with 17 bases in between. Germline CDR1 MGHRA, CDR2 YSYEKL. CDR3 length: 16 amino acids. The CDR3, as DNA: TGCGCCAGCAGCCCCCTTCAAAGGGGAACCGGAAACACCATATATTTT. Translating gives CASSPLQRGTGNTIYF.

This clonotype was seen more than once but under ten times. The chain carries TRBV12-3 or TRBV12-4 and TRBJ2-1, with a possible D match to TRBD1 (6 bases). Trimming shortened V by 3 bases and J by 9 bases, and 12 bases separated the two germline ends. This CDR3 is 13 amino acids long. In nucleotides, the CDR3 is TGTGCCAGCAGTTTGGTCAGGGGTGGTGAGCAGTTCTTC. Residues: CASSLVRGGEQFF.

The V call is TRBV6-5, the J call TRBJ2-2; D is undetermined. The germline V gene has CDR1 MNHEY and CDR2 SVGAGI. The CDR3 loop spans 17 amino acids. V was trimmed by 0 bases and J by 0 bases, leaving 11 bases between them. CDR3 residues: CASSYSVGVANTGELFF. CDR3 sequence (DNA): TGTGCCAGCAGTTACTCAGTCGGTGTCGCGAACACCGGGGAGCTGTTTTTT.

This chain's CDR3 is CASSQVGGAETQYF. CDR3 coding DNA: TGTGCCAGCAGCCAAGTAGGGGGGGCAGAGACCCAGTACTTC. The chain couples TRBV3-1 to TRBJ2-5, with a weak D call TRBD2 (7 bases). This CDR3 has 14 amino acids. V gave up 1 base and J gave up 4 bases, with 10 bases separating them. CDR1 LGHDT and CDR2 YNNKEL come from the germline V gene (reference sequence).

J is TRBJ1-1 and V is TRBV12-3 or TRBV12-4; no firm D call. CDR3 length: 12 amino acids. Trimming pared 10 bases from V and 5 bases from J, leaving 14 bases between. The DNA for the CDR3 is TGTGCCACCGACTCTGGGAAGACTGAAGCTTTCTTT. Residues: CATDSGKTEAFF.

The chain has TRBV12-3 or TRBV12-4 and TRBJ2-3; 8 positions match TRBD1. V lost 6 bases and J lost 6; bases outside the gene matches: 8. The CDR3 consists of 14 residues. CDR3 nucleotides: TGTGCCAGCAGCTTGACAGGGGTGGAGGATACGCAGTATTTT. It translates to CASSLTGVEDTQYF.

Many counts were recorded for this clonotype. This rearrangement joins TRBV19 to TRBJ1-1; possible D gene TRBD1, 5 bases. The germline V and J ends were trimmed by 3 bases and 2 bases, with 7 bases remaining between them. CDR3 length: 13 residues. The germline gives CDR1 LNHDA, CDR2 SQIVND (reference sequence). CDR3 sequence (DNA): TGTGCCAGTAGTATGGGACTCAACACTGAAGCTTTCTTT. This gives the protein CASSMGLNTEAFF.

Only a few counts were recorded for this clonotype. The V call is TRBV9, the J call TRBJ2-1, with a weak D call TRBD2 (5 bases). Germline loops: CDR1 SGDLS, CDR2 YYNGEE. The ends were cut back, 3 bases at V and 8 bases at J, with 15 bases in the middle. This CDR3 contains 14 residues. In DNA form, the CDR3 reads TGTGCCAGCAGCGCCAGAGGGTCGGTGGATGAGCAGTTCTTC. Amino acids: CASSARGSVDEQFF.

In this sample, this clonotype turned up many times. This chain uses TRBV4-1 with TRBJ2-5, with D possibly matching TRBD1 (6 bases). The V end was cut by 0 bases, the J end by 2 bases, with 13 bases between. The CDR3 runs 16 residues. The germline V gene encodes CDR1 MGHRA and CDR2 YSYEKL. CDR3 amino acids: CASSQDQGTLQETQYF. In DNA form, the CDR3 reads TGCGCCAGCAGCCAAGATCAGGGGACCTTACAAGAGACCCAGTACTTC.

This clonotype has a handful of counts. The V gene is TRBV5-5, the J gene TRBJ2-7; D is perhaps TRBD1 (5 bases). This CDR3 comprises 15 residues. V was clipped by 4 bases and J by 5 bases, with 19 bases between them. Germline loops: CDR1 SGHKS, CDR2 YYEKEE (reference sequence). CDR3 loop: CASSPISSGWNEQYV. CDR3 DNA sequence: TGTGCCAGCAGCCCAATCTCTTCAGGGTGGAACGAGCAGTACGTC.

This clonotype turned up a few times. The chain joins TRBV5-1 to TRBJ1-5; possible D gene TRBD1, 6 bases. The CDR3 totals 14 residues. V lost 4 bases, J lost 5 bases, and 13 bases lay in between. Germline assignment: CDR1 SGHRS and CDR2 YFSETQ. In DNA form, the CDR3 reads TGCGCCAGCAGCATATACAGGGATCATCAGCCCCAGCATTTT. This translates into CASSIYRDHQPQHF.

This clonotype was counted only a few times. The chain uses TRBV28 and TRBJ2-3; D may be TRBD1 (6 bases). V lost 3 bases, J lost 15 bases, and 19 bases lay in between. CDR3 size: 13 residues. Looked up from germline, CDR1 is MDHEN and CDR2 is SYDVKM. As DNA, the CDR3 is TGTGCCAGCAGTTTCGACAGGAGAGTGTTGTATTATTTT. It codes for CASSFDRRVLYYF.

V usage is TRBV5-1 and J usage is TRBJ1-2; D is ambiguous. The germline gives CDR1 SGHRS, CDR2 YFSETQ. The CDR3 is made up of 14 amino acids. Deletions cut 1 base from V and 0 bases from J, with 7 bases between. CDR3 nucleotides: TGCGCCAGCAGCTTGACAACCACTAACTATGGCTACACCTTC. Amino acids: CASSLTTTNYGYTF.

This clonotype was observed a handful of times. This chain joins TRBV29-1 and TRBJ1-2; 9 bases are a match to TRBD1. V was clipped by 6 bases and J by 2 bases; unmatched bases: 4. The CDR3 runs 13 residues. From germline, CDR1 is SQVTM and CDR2 ANQGSEA. In DNA, the CDR3 is TGCAGCGTGCCCACAGGGGGCAACTATGGCTACACCTTC. It codes for CSVPTGGNYGYTF.

V usage is TRBV9 and J usage is TRBJ2-1; D is undetermined. V shed 2 bases and J shed 3 bases, with 12 bases lying between them. Germline CDR1 SGDLS, CDR2 YYNGEE. The CDR3 has 15 residues. The CDR3 nucleotides read TGTGCCAGCAGCGTCGCAGGAACAGACTACAATGAGCAGTTCTTC. Encoded protein: CASSVAGTDYNEQFF.